This TCR beta chain was sequenced during a study of T-cell reconstitution after alpha-beta-depleted transplantation in children. TCRbeta library construction was performed incorporating unique molecular identifiers. TCRdb reprocessed the PCR reads via MiXCR and lists one record per CDR3 protein. This table holds 480,000 or so distinct CDR3 sequences, 8% to 11% found once. General observations from the study: Newly produced T cells mostly accounted for T-cell counts and diversity one year post-transplant. After transplant, high TCRbeta diversity at day 60 in some patients arose from surviving recipient T cells and thymic progenitors. Approximately two months post-transplant, alpha-beta T cells reportedly originated from several hundred expanded graft clones.

In regard to this clonotype: Its antigen is not identified.

This TCR came from a child aged 2 to 10 with inherited bone marrow failure, due to receive a stem cell transplant. The sample in question was PBMCs, obtained before TCRalphabeta/CD19-depleted stem cell transplant.

The CDR3 coding sequence is TGTGCCAGTAGTTGGGGATCTTTAGACAATGAGCAGTTCTTC. Its translation is CASSWGSLDNEQFF. This chain uses TRBV19 with TRBJ2-1, with D hard to call. Trimming took off 5 bases at V and 5 bases at J, with 13 bases between the two ends. CDR3 length: 14 amino acids. Germline V gene lookup returns CDR1 LNHDA and CDR2 SQIVND (reference sequence).